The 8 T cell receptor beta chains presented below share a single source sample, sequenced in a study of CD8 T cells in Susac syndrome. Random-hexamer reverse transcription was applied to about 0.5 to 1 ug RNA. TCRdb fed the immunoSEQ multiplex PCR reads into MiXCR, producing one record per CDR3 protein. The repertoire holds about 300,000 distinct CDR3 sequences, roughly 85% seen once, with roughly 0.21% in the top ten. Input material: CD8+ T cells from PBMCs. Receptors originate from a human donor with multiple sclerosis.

This chain's CDR3 is CSAIDMGETQYF. The CDR3 nucleotides read TGCAGTGCCATTGACATGGGAGAGACCCAGTACTTC. The chain has TRBV20-1 and TRBJ2-5; the D is unclear. CDR3 size: 12 residues. Germline loops: CDR1 DFQATT, CDR2 SNEGSKA (reference sequence). Trimming left V 6 bases short and J 4 bases short, with 12 bases between.

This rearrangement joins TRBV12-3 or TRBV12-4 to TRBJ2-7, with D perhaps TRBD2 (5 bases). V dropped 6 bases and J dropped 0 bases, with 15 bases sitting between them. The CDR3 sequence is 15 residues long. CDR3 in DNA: TGTGCCAGCAGACTAGGACGGGGAAGCTCCTACGAGCAGTACTTC. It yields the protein CASRLGRGSSYEQYF.

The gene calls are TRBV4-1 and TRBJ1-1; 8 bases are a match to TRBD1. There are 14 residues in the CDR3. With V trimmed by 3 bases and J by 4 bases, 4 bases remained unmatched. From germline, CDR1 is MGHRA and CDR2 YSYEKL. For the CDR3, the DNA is TGCGCCAGCAGCCATGTTACAGGGGGCACTGAAGCTTTCTTT. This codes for CASSHVTGGTEAFF.

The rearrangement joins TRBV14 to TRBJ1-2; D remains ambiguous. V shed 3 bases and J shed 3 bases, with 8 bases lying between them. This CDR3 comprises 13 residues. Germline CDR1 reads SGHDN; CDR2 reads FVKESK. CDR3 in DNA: TGTGCCAGCAGCCATACAACAGACTATGGCTACACCTTC. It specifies CASSHTTDYGYTF.

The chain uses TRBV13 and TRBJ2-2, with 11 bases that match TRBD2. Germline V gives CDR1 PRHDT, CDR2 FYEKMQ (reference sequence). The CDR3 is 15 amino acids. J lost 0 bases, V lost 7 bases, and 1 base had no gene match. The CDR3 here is CASKTSGANTGELFF. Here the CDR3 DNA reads TGTGCCAGCAAGACTAGCGGGGCGAACACCGGGGAGCTGTTTTTT.

The CDR3 DNA sequence: TGTGCCAGCTCAGACGGAGCGAACACCGGGGAGCTGTTTTTT. Amino acids: CASSDGANTGELFF. The chain combines TRBV18 with TRBJ2-2, with no clear D. The V and J ends lost 5 bases and 0 bases respectively, with 7 bases between them. Germline-derived CDR1 and CDR2 are KGHSH and LQKENI. The CDR3 length is 14 residues.

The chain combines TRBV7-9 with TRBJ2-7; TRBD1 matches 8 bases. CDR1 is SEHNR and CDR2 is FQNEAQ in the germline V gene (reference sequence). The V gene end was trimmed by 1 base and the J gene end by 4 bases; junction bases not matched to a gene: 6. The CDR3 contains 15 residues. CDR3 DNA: TGTGCCAGCAGCTTAGTTGGACAGGGTGAATACGAGCAGTACTTC. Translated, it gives CASSLVGQGEYEQYF.

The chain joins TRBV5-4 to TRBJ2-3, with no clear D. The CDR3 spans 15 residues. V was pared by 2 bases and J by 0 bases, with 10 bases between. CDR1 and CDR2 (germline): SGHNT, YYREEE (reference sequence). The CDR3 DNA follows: TGTGCCAGCAGCTTCCTTGGACGTAGCACAGATACGCAGTATTTT. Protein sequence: CASSFLGRSTDTQYF.